A selection of T cell receptor beta chains follows, all from one sample in a study of cytomegalovirus exposure and HLA in healthy donors. Profiled with immunoSEQ multiplex PCR; TCRdb holds only in-frame clones, not every one. This sample has some 200,000 clones; about two thirds occur once, and the top ten carry 2.6%. The sequenced sample was PBMCs. The receptors derive from a man aged 35-49 years in good health and CMV-seropositive. Both conserved end residues are part of each CDR3.

>TRBJ2-1|TRBV5-1
CASSLAASGGSEQFF
>TRBJ2-5|TRBV7-9
CASSPEGRGRKTQYF
>TRBJ1-1|TRBV6-1
CASTLTENTEAFF
>TRBJ2-5|TRBV9
CASNFAGGGEETQYF
>TRBJ2-1|TRBV5-1
CASSLGLAVNNEQFF
>TRBJ2-1|TRBV28
CASMRQGTHNEQFF
>TRBJ1-6|TRBV7-9
CASSLDSSNSPLHF
>TRBJ2-3|TRBV7-7
CASSPRGSDTQYF
>TRBJ2-7|TRBV11-1
CASSFAEAAYEQYF
>TRBJ2-1|TRBV7-6
CASSLGFGGIAGGTYNEQFF
>TRBJ1-2|TRBV5-4
CASSPGGARQGYGYTF
>TRBJ2-5|TRBV15
CATSRDTRETQYF
>TRBJ1-4|TRBV5-1
CASGLAGGAEKLFF
>TRBJ2-5|TRBV7-6
CASSGTSTQETQYF
>TRBJ2-7|TRBV5-4
CASSGLGRRGSYEQYF
>TRBJ2-7|TRBV23-1
CASSQFGQGYEQYF
>TRBJ2-2|TRBV25-1
CASRAGQTNTGELFF
>TRBJ2-3|TRBV4-2
CASSQVLGAGASTDTQYF
>TRBJ1-5|TRBV19
CASTGGQVLSNQPQHF
>TRBJ1-5|TRBV19
CASSIWGEGENQPQHF
>TRBJ1-4|TRBV2
CASTPETTEKLFF
>TRBJ1-1|TRBV18
CASLQVLRTEAFF
>TRBJ2-3|TRBV5-8
CASSRYEGVDTQYF
>TRBJ2-1|TRBV6-1
CASSDQGRFF
>TRBJ1-4|TRBV6-1
CASSEYRVNEKLFF